The 13 T cell receptor beta chains below come from one sample, sequenced in a study of CD8+ T cells in alopecia areata. Sequencing relied on a cDNA template that was reverse transcribed from extracted RNA. TCRdb's table, derived via immunoSEQ multiplex PCR, lists solely in-frame clones and lacks some. This sample comprises about 300,000 clones, none seen once only. The pooled cutaneous lymph node cells were sorted using several markers (CD4, CD8alpha, NKG2D, NKG2ACE and others). What was sequenced was CD4+ T cells sorted from a lymph node. The receptor source for this set is a C3H/HeJ mouse with alopecia areata. For this strain, the MHC haplotype corresponds to H2-k.

This clone was recorded a few times. The listed genes are named as in mouse. The read finishes 4 residues shy of the CDR3 end, and the germline J gene is used to complete it. This chain joins TRBV14 and TRBJ2-1; 10 bases align to TRBD2. This CDR3 region has 16 residues. Germline V lookup: CDR1 SGHDT, CDR2 FRDEAV. The CDR3 DNA, read in part, is TGTGCCAGCAGTTTCCCCCGACTGGGGGGTGGGGCT. Its protein product is CASSFPRLGGGA. The CDR3 in full is CASSFPRLGGGAEQFF.

This clone appeared a few times. Gene names are mouse gene names. The read comes to an end 4 residues before the CDR3 does, leaving the germline J gene to fill in the end. This chain joins TRBV3 and TRBJ2-5; TRBD1 aligns across 9 bases. Per germline, CDR1 SNHLY and CDR2 FYNGKV (reference sequence). With 0 bases clipped from V and 3 bases from J, the junction kept 7 bases outside the gene matches. The CDR3 has 17 amino acids. CDR3 region: CASSLAPADRGQDTQYF. The covered CDR3 bases are TGTGCCAGCAGCTTAGCTCCCGCCGACAGGGGGCAAGAC.

At least ten counts were recorded for this clone. Gene names refer to mouse genes. The CDR3 end is not reached by the read, which stops 4 residues before it; the germline J gene fills it in. The chain joins TRBV1 to TRBJ1-2, with a possible D match to TRBD1 (6 bases). Germline CDR1 is NSQYPW and CDR2 is LRSPGD (reference sequence). This CDR3 is built from 14 residues. Trimming took 4 bases from V and 0 from J, leaving 9 bases between them. The CDR3 reads CTCSGGTTNSDYTF. Incomplete CDR3 DNA: TGCACCTGCAGTGGGGGGACAACAAACTCC.

This clone has a handful of counts. Genes here carry mouse names. The observed sequence ends 4 residues before the CDR3 terminus, with the missing tail filled in from the germline J gene. The sample holds other DNA sequences that translate to the same CDR3. The genes are TRBV19 and TRBJ1-1; D possibly corresponds to TRBD1 (5 bases). The CDR3 sequence is 13 residues long. The ends were cut back, 2 bases at V and 1 base at J, with 6 bases in the middle. The germline V gene encodes CDR1 FNHDT and CDR2 SITEND (reference sequence). CDR3: CASSIDRNTEVFF. The CDR3 bases that were read are TGTGCCAGCAGTATCGACAGAAACACA.

This clone was observed a handful of times. Mouse germline and gene names are used. The read ends 4 residues before the CDR3 terminus; that terminus is restored from the germline J gene. The rearrangement links TRBV17 to TRBJ2-4, with a tentative D call TRBD1 (6 bases). The germline V gene encodes CDR1 MNHDT and CDR2 YYDKIL. The length of the CDR3 is 13 residues. Partial CDR3 DNA: TGTGCTAGCAGTAGCAGACAGGAAAAC. It codes for CASSSRQEN. The CDR3 reads in full as CASSSRQENTLYF.

On this clone: Genes and germline are mouse. The read halts 4 residues ahead of the CDR3 end, with the missing end drawn from the germline J gene. The chain is built from TRBV5 and TRBJ1-1; TRBD1 aligns across 8 bases. CDR3 length equals 14 residues. V lost 4 bases, J lost 4 bases, and 5 bases stayed unmatched. CDR1 is LGHNA and CDR2 is YNLKQL in the germline V gene (reference sequence). CDR3: CASSLSGQGTEVFF. The sequenced part of the CDR3 DNA is TGTGCCAGCAGCCTCTCAGGACAGGGCACA.

This clone was detected a few times. Gene names denote mouse genes. With the read ending 4 residues before the CDR3 end, the germline J gene is used to fill in that end. This chain joins TRBV29 and TRBJ2-5, with 7 bases matching TRBD2. Germline CDR1 reads MSHET; CDR2 reads SYDVDS. The CDR3 totals 12 residues. The covered CDR3 bases are TGTGCTAGCAGGCGGGGGGGAGAC. Translating it yields CASRRGGD. The full CDR3 is CASRRGGDTQYF.

About this clone itself: The gene names here belong to mouse. The read stops 4 residues short of the end of the CDR3; the missing end is completed from the germline J gene. The genes are TRBV14 and TRBJ2-3, with TRBD2 identical over 10 bases. There are 15 residues in the CDR3. V was clipped by 0 bases and J by 3 bases; unmatched bases: 1. Germline V gives CDR1 SGHDT, CDR2 FRDEAV. The CDR3 bases that were read are TGTGCCAGCAGTTTCTCTGGGGGGGCCGCAGAA. Translating gives CASSFSGGAAE. In full, the CDR3 is CASSFSGGAAETLYF.

As to this clone: Genes and germline come from the mouse. The observed sequence ends 4 residues before the CDR3 terminus, with the missing tail filled in from the germline J gene. The chain uses TRBV1 and TRBJ2-5, with D hard to call. Looked up from germline, CDR1 is NSQYPW and CDR2 is LRSPGD (reference sequence). The CDR3 has 14 residues. The ends were cut back, 3 bases at V and 1 base at J, with 8 bases in the middle. The CDR3 DNA, read in part, is TGCACCTGCAGTGCCCCCTTTGACCAAGAC. Translated, it gives CTCSAPFDQD. The full CDR3 reads CTCSAPFDQDTQYF.

In its sample, this clone was seen many times. The listed genes are named as in mouse. The read terminates 4 residues before the CDR3 end, so the remaining end is supplied by the germline J gene. The chain combines TRBV13-1 with TRBJ1-2; TRBD1 matches at 11 bases. Looked up from germline, CDR1 is NSHNY and CDR2 is SYGAGN. The CDR3 sequence is 16 residues long. The J segment lost 4 bases and the V segment lost 3 bases, leaving 8 bases of the junction unmatched. This chain's CDR3 is CASSASRTGGFSDYTF. The sequenced CDR3 bases are TGTGCCAGCAGTGCTTCGCGGACAGGGGGCTTCTCC.

This clone was seen only a few times. These gene names are mouse names. The CDR3 protein is CASSELPNTGQLYF. The sequenced part of the CDR3 DNA is TGTGCCAGCAGTGAACTGCCAAACACCGGG. V is TRBV13-3 and J is TRBJ2-2; D is unclear. The CDR3 end falls 4 residues outside the read, so it is completed with the germline J gene. Trimming removed 2 bases at V and 0 bases at J, with 5 bases between. The CDR3 sequence is 14 residues long. The V gene's germline CDR1 is NNHDY and CDR2 SYVADS. The full variable domain, with the rest looked up from reference TRBV13-3 and TRBJ2-2, is EAAVTQSPRSKVAVTGGKVTLSCHQTNNHDYMYWYRQDTGHGLRLIHYSYVADSTEKGDIPDGYKASRPSQENFSLILELASLSQTAVYFCASSELPNTGQLYFGEGSKLTVL.

A few counts support this clone. The gene names given are mouse names. The read falls 4 residues short of the CDR3 end, and the missing part is taken from the germline J gene. This chain uses TRBV5 with TRBJ2-3; 11 bases are a match to TRBD2. CDR1 is LGHNA, CDR2 YNLKQL, per germline (reference sequence). CDR3 size: 17 residues. Losses at the gene ends were 0 bases for V and 3 bases for J; bases not matched to a gene: 5. The DNA read from the CDR3 is TGTGCCAGCAGCCAAGAGAGGGGACTGGGGGACGCAGAA. Protein product: CASSQERGLGDAE. The CDR3, in full, reads CASSQERGLGDAETLYF.

In this sample, this clone turned up a few times. The listed genes are named as in mouse. The CDR3 goes on 4 residues after the read ends, and that part is filled in from the germline J gene. This chain uses TRBV5 with TRBJ2-4; 7 bases align to TRBD1. Germline lookup yields CDR1 LGHNA and CDR2 YNLKQL (reference sequence). The CDR3 consists of 13 residues. The CDR3 DNA, read in part, is TGTGCCAGCAGCGACAGGGAAGGAAAC. Protein: CASSDREGN. The CDR3 reads in full as CASSDREGNTLYF.